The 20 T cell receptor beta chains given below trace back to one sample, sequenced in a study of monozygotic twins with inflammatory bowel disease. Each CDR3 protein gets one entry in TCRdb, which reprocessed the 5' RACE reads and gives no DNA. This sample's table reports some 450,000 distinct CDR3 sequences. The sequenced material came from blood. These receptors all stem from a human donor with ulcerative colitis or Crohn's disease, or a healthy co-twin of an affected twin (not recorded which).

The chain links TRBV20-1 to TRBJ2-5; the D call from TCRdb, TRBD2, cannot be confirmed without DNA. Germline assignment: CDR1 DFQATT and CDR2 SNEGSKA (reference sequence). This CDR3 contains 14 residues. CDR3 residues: CSAREGLAQETQYF.

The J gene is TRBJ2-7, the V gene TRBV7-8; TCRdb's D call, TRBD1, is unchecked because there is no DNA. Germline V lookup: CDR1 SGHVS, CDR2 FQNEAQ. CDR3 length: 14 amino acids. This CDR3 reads CASGGDRVNYEQYF.

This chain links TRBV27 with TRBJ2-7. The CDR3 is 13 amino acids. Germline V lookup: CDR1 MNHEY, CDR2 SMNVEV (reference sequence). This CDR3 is CASSLMESYEQYF.

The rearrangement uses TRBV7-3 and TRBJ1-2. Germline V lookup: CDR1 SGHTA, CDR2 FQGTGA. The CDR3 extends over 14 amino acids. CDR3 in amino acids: CASSITGANYGYTF. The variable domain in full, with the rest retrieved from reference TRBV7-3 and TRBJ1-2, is GAGVSQTPSNKVTEKGKYVELRCDPISGHTALYWYRQSLGQGPEFLIYFQGTGAADDSGLPNDRFFAVRPEGSVSTLKIQRTERGDSAVYLCASSITGANYGYTFGSGTRLTVV.

The chain's CDR3 is CSARKGGLAGRNEQFF. The rearrangement links TRBV20-1 to TRBJ2-1; TCRdb gives TRBD2 as the D gene, but with no DNA this cannot be confirmed. This CDR3 has 16 amino acids. Germline CDR1 and CDR2: DFQATT and SNEGSKA (reference sequence).

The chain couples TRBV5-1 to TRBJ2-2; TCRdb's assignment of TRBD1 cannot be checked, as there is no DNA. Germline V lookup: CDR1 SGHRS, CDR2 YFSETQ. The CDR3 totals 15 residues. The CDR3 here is CASSQAGMSTGELFF.

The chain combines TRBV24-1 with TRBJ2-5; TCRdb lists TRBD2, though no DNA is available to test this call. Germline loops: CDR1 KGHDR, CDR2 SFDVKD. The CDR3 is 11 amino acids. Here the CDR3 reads CATSSGQTQYF.

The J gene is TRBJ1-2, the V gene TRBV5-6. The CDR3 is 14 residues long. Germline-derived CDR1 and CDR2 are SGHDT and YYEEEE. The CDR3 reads CASSSDGFLYGYTF.

The CDR3 sequence: CAWSVQGGPIQYF. The chain recombines TRBV30 with TRBJ2-4; TCRdb indicates TRBD2, and absent DNA this call remains unverified. This CDR3 has 13 residues. Germline assignment: CDR1 GTSNPN and CDR2 SVGIG (reference sequence).

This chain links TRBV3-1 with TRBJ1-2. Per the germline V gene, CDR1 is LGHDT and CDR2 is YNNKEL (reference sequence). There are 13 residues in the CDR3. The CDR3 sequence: CASSWGREGGYTF.

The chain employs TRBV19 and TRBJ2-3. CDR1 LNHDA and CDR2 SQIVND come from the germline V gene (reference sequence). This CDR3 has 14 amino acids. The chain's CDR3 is CASSMFTSTDTQYF.

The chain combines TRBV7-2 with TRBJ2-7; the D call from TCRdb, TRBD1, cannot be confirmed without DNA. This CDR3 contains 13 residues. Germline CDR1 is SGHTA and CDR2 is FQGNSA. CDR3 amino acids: CASSRDRLYEQYF.

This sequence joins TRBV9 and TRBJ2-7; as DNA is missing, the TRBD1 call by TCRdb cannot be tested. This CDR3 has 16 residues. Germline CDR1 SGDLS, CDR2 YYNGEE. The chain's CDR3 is CASSPQGTGTTYEQYF.

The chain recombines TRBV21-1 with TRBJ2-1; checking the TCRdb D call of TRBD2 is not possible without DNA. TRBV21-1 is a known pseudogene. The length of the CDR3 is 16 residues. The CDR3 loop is CASSPRSSGRANEQFF.

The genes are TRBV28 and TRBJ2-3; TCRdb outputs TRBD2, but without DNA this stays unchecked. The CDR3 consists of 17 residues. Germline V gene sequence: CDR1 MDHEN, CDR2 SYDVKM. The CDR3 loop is CASRRPTAAGFTDTQYF.

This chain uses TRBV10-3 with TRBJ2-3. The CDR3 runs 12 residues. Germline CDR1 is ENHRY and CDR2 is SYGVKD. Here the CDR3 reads CAISEGGHTQYF.

CDR3 sequence: CASSSGLSGNTIYF. The chain links TRBV11-2 to TRBJ1-3; with no DNA, the TCRdb D assignment of TRBD1 cannot be verified. The germline CDR1 and CDR2 sequences are SGHAT and FQNNGV. This CDR3 is 14 amino acids long.

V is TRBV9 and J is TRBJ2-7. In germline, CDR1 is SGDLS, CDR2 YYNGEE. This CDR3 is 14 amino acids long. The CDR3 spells CASSVDESSYEQYF.

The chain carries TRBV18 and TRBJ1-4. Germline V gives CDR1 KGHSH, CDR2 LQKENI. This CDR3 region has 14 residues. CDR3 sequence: CASSPRLGNEKLFF.

This chain's CDR3 is CASSLTTTNTGELFF. The J gene is TRBJ2-2, the V gene TRBV5-1. The CDR3 sequence is 15 residues long. From germline, CDR1 is SGHRS and CDR2 YFSETQ.